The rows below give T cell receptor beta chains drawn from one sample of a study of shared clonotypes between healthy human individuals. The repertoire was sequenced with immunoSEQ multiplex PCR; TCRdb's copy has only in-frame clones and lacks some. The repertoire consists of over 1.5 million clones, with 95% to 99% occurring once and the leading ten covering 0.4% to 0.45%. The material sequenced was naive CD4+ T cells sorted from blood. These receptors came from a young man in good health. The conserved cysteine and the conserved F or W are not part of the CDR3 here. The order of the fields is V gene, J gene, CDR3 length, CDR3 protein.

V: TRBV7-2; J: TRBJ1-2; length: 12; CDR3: ASSSVGTVYGYT
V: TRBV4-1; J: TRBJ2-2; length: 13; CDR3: ASHLTGLATGELF
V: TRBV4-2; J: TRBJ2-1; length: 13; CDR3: ASSQDFRTSTEQF
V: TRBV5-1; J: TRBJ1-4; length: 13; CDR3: ASSRRWGVNEKLF
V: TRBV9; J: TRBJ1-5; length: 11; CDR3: ASSPDSNQPQH
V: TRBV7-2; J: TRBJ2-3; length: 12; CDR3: ASSSTSGTDTQY
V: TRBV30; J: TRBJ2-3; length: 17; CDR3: AWSVHRREGRLRGKTQY
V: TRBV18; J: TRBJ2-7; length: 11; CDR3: ASSLGQSYEQY
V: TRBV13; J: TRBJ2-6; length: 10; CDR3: ASSLSGPGLT
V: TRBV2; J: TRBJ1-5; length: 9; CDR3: ASSVSGPQH
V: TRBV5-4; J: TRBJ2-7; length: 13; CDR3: ASSSPSRLAAEQY
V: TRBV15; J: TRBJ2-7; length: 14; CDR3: ATSSSEGYRTYEQY
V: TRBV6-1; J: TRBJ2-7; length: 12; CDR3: ASSDRGPSYEQY
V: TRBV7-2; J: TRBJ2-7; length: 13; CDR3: ASSLGVPSSYEQY
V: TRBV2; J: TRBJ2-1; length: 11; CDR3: ASSGGSYNEQF
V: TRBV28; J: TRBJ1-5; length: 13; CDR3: ASSLLPNINQPQH
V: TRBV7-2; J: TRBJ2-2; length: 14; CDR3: ASSLLGLAVTGELF
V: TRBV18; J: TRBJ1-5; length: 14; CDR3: ASSPLGRGGGQPQH
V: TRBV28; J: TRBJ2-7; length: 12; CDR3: ASSLGPTDYEQY
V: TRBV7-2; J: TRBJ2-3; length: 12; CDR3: ASSLGRGTDTQY
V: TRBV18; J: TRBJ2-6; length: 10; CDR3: ASSEGANVLT
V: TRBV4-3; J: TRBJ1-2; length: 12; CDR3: ASSLGALNYGYT
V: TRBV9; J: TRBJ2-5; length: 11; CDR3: ASSVVGGETQY
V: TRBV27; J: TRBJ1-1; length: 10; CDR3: ASSLLGGEAF
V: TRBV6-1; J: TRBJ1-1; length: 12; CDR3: ASSELGRGTEAF
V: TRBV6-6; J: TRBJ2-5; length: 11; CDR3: ASSGAGTETQY
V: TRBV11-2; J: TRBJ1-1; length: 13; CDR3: ASRAPGQANTEAF
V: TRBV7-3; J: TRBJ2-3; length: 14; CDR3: ASSLDGTTSTDTQY
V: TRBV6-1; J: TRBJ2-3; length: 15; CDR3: ASSEGFSGRDTDTQY
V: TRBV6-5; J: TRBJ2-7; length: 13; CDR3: ASSYSGAGPYEQY
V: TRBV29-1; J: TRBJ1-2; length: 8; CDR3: SGKKAGYT
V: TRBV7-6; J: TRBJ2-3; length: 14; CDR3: ASSLGASSHTDTQY
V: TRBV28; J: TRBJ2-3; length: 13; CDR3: ASSSAGASPDTQY
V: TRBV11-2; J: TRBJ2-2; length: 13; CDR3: ASSLDLRGNGELF
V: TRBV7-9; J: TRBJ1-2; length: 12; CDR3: ASSYSGTAYGYT
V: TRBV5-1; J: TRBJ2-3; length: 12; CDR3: ASSLGGSTDTQY
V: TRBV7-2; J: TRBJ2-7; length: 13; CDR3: ASSALTSLSYEQY
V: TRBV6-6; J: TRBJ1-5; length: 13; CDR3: ASSYGANSNQPQH
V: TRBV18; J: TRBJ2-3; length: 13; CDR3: ASSVTGTSTDTQY
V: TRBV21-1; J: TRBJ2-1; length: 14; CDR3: ASSSSYHPDSVGQF
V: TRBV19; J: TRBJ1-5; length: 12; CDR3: ASVRQGGNQPQH
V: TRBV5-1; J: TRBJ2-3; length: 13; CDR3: ASSSVSGSTDTQY
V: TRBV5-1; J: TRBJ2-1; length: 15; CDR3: ASSFGLGLVNIREQF
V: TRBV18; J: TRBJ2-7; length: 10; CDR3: ASSLGQGEQY
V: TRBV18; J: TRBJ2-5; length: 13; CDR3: ASSPPRGNKETQY
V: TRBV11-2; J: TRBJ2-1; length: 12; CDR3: ASLTDSLGDEQF
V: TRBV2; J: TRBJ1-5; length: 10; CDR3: ASSESGQPQH
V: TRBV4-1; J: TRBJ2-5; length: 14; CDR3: ASSQDGQPGRETQY
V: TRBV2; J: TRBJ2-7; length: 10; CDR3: ASIDGNYEQY
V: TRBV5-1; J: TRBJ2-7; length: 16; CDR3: ASSQQASGTRTPYEQY
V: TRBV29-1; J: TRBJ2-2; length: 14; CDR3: SVDVLTGPNTGELF
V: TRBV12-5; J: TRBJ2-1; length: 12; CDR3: ASGSGTGGNEQF
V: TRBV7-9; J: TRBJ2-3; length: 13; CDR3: ASSSGLAGTDTQY
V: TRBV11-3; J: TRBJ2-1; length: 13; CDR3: ASSLGRVGNNEQF
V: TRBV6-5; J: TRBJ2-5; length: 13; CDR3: ASSYQVAVQETQY